This T cell receptor beta chain was found in a study of T cell changes during pregnancy in multiple sclerosis. This CDR3 has 16 amino acids. Germline V lookup: CDR1 SGHTA, CDR2 FQGNSA. The junction had 6 bases not matched to a gene; V was cut back by 0 bases and J by 8 bases. Sequencing was performed with immunoSEQ multiplex PCR; in TCRdb, only in-frame clones are kept and a portion is missing. The sample holds 40,000 to 45,000 clones; approximately 91% are singletons and the top ten take less than 0.7%. This TCR came from a female donor with multiple sclerosis, enrolled in a pregnancy study. This specimen consisted of CD4+ T cells from peripheral blood mononuclear cells, obtained in the first trimester of pregnancy. The chain has TRBV7-2 and TRBJ1-4; 10 nucleotides line up with TRBD1. For the CDR3, the DNA is TGTGCCAGCAGCTTAGCGAGGACAGGGGGTGGAGAAAAACTGTTTTTT. It translates to CASSLARTGGGEKLFF.